The source of this TCR beta chain is a study of cytomegalovirus exposure and HLA in healthy donors. Both 60 Vbeta primers and 13 Jbeta primers went into the PCR. Profiling relied on immunoSEQ multiplex PCR, and the TCRdb table lists in-frame clones only, not all of them. The profile shows 150,000 to 200,000 clones, 70% to 85% of them singletons. V lost 5 bases to trimming and J lost 1 base, with 18 bases between them. Germline V gene data show CDR1 as SGHVS and CDR2 as FQNEAQ. This CDR3 spans 16 amino acids. Sequenced: PBMCs. The clonotype comes from a human donor in good health. The gene calls are TRBV7-8 and TRBJ2-7, with D perhaps matching TRBD1 (6 bases). The CDR3 is CASSLSTGRGSYEQYF. The CDR3 DNA reads TGTGCCAGCAGCCTCTCGACAGGTCGTGGATCCTACGAGCAGTACTTC.